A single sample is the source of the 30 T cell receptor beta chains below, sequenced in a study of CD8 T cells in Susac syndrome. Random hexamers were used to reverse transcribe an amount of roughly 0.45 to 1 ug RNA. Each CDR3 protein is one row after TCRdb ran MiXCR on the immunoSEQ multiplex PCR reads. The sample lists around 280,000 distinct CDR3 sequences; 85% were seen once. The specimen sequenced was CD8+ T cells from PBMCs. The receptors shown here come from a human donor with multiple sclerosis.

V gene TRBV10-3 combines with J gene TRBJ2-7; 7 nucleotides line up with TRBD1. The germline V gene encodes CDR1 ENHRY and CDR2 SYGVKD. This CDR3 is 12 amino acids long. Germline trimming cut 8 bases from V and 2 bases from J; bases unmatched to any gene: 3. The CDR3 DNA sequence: TGTGCCATCGGTACAGGGGCCTACGAGCAGTACTTC. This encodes CAIGTGAYEQYF.

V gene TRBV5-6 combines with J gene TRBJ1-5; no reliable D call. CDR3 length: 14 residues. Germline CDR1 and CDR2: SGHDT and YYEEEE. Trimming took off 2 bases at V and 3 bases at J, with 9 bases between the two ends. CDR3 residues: CASSLWGINQPQHF. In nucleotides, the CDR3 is TGTGCCAGCAGCTTATGGGGAATCAATCAGCCCCAGCATTTT.

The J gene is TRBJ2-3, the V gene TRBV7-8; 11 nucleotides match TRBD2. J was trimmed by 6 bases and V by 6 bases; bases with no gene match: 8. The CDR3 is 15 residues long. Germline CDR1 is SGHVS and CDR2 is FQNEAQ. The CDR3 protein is CASRTGTSGADTQYF. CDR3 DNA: TGTGCCAGCAGGACCGGGACTAGCGGCGCGGATACGCAGTATTTT.

The CDR3 loop is CASSPLPGGTGELFF. CDR3 sequence (DNA): TGTGCCAGCAGTCCCCTACCGGGGGGGACCGGGGAGCTGTTTTTT. The V and J genes are TRBV28 and TRBJ2-2; TRBD2 aligns across 8 bases. The CDR3 loop spans 15 amino acids. J lost 5 bases, V lost 5 bases, and 7 bases had no gene match. Germline V CDR1 and CDR2: MDHEN, SYDVKM.

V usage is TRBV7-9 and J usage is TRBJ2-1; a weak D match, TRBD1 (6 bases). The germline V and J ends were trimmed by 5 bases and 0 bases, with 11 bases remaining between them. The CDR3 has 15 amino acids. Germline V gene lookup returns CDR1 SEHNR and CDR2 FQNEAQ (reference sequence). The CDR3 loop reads CASSQAQGSYNEQFF. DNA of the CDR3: TGTGCCAGCAGCCAGGCACAGGGCTCCTACAATGAGCAGTTCTTC.

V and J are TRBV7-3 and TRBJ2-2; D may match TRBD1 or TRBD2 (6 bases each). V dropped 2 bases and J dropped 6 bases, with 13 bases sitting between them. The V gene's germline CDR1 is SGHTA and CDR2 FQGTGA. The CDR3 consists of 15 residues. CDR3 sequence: CASSLVPGEAGELFF. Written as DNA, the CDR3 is TGTGCCAGCAGCTTAGTTCCAGGGGAGGCCGGGGAGCTGTTTTTT.

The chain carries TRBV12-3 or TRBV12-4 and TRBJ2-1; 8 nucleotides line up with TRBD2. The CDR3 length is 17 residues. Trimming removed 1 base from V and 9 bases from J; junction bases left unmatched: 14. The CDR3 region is CASSLGGGAGEFTEQFF. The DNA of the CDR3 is TGTGCCAGCAGTTTAGGAGGCGGAGCGGGAGAATTTACTGAGCAGTTCTTC.

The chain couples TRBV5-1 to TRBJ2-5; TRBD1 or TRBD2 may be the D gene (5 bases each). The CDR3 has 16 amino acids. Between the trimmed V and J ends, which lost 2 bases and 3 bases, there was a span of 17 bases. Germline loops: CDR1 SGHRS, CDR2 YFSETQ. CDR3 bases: TGCGCCAGCAGCTTCATCCCGACCGGGACCGAAGAGACCCAGTACTTC. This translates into CASSFIPTGTEETQYF.

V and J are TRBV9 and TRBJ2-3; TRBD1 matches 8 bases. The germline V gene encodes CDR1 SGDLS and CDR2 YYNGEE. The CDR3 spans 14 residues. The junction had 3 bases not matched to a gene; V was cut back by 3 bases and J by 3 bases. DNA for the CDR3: TGTGCCAGCAGCGGGACAGGGACTACAGATACGCAGTATTTT. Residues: CASSGTGTTDTQYF.

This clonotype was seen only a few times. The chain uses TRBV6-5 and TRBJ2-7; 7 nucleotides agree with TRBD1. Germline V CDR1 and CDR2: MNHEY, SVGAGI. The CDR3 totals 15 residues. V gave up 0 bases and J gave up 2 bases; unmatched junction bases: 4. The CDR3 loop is CASSYSRRGPYEQYF. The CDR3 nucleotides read TGTGCCAGCAGTTACTCGAGAAGGGGGCCCTACGAGCAGTACTTC.

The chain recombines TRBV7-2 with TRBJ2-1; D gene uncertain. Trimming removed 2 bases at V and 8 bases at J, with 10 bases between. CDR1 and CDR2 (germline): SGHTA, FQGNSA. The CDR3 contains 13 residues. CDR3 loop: CASSLNKVDEQFF. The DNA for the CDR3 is TGTGCCAGCAGCTTAAATAAAGTGGATGAGCAGTTCTTC. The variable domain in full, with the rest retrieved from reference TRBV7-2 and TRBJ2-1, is GAGVSQSPSNKVTEKGKDVELRCDPISGHTALYWYRQSLGQGLEFLIYFQGNSAPDKSGLPSDRFSAERTGGSVSTLTIQRTQQEDSAVYLCASSLNKVDEQFFGPGTRLTVL.

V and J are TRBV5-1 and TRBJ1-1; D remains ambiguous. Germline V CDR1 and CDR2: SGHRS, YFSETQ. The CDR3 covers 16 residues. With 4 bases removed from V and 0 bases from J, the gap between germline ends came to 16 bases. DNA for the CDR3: TGCGCCAGCAGCCCCGGGAGCCTAGAGGTGAACACTGAAGCTTTCTTT. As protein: CASSPGSLEVNTEAFF.

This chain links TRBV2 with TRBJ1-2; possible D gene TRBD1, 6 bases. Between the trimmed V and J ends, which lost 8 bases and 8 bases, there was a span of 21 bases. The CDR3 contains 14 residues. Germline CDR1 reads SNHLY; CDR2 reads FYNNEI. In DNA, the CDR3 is TGTGCCAGCCCCGCCGGGGGGCCGGTGCTGGGCTACACCTTC. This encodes CASPAGGPVLGYTF. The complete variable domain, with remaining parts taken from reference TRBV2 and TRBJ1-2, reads EPEVTQTPSHQVTQMGQEVILRCVPISNHLYFYWYRQILGQKVEFLVSFYNNEISEKSEIFDDQFSVERPDGSNFTLKIRSTKLEDSAMYFCASPAGGPVLGYTFGSGTRLTVV.

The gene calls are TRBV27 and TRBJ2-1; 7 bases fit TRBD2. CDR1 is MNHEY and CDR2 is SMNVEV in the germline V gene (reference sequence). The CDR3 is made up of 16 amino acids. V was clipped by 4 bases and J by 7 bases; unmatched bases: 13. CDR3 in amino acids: CASSSTPPGGTNEQFF. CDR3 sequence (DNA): TGTGCCAGCAGTTCCACCCCCCCGGGAGGCACGAATGAGCAGTTCTTC.

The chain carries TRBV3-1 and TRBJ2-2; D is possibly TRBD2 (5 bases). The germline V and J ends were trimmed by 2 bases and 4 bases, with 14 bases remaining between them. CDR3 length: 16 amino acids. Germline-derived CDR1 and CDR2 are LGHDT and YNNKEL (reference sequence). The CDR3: CASSQSEGMVTGELFF. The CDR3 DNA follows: TGTGCCAGCAGCCAAAGCGAGGGTATGGTCACCGGGGAGCTGTTTTTT.

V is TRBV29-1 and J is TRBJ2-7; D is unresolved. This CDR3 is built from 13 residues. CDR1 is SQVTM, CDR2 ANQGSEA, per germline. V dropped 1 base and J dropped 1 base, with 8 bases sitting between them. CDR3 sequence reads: CSVEGYGSYEQYF. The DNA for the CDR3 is TGCAGCGTTGAAGGTTACGGTTCCTACGAGCAGTACTTC.

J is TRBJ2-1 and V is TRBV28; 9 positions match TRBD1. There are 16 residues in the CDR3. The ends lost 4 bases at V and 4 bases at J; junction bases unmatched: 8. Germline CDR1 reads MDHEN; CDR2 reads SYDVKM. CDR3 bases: TGTGCCAGCAGTTCCTCCCGGGGACAGGGTTACAATGAGCAGTTCTTC. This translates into CASSSSRGQGYNEQFF.

CDR3 nucleotide sequence: TGCAGCGGTATGACAGGGGATCACGATGGCTACACCTTC. Protein product: CSGMTGDHDGYTF. The V call is TRBV29-1, the J call TRBJ1-2, with TRBD1 matching 8 bases. From germline, CDR1 is SQVTM and CDR2 ANQGSEA. V lost 7 bases and J lost 6; bases outside the gene matches: 10. The CDR3 length is 13 residues.

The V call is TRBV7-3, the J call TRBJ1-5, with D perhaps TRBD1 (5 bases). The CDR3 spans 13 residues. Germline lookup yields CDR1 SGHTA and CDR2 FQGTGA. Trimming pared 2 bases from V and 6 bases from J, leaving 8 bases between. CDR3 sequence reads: CASSLQGPQPQHF. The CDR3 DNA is TGTGCCAGCAGCTTACAGGGCCCTCAGCCCCAGCATTTT.

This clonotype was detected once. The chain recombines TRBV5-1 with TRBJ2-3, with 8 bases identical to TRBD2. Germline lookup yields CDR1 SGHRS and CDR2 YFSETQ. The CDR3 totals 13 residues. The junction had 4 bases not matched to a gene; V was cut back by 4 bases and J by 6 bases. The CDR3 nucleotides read TGCGCCAGCAGCCAGCGGGAGCGGGATACGCAGTATTTT. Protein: CASSQRERDTQYF.

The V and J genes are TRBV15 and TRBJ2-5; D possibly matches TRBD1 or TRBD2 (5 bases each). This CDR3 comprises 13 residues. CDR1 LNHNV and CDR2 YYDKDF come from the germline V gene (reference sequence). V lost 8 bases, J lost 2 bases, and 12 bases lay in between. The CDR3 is CATAEGSQETQYF. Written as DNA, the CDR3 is TGTGCCACCGCTGAGGGGTCTCAAGAGACCCAGTACTTC. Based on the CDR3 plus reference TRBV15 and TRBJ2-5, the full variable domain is DAMVIQNPRYQVTQFGKPVTLSCSQTLNHNVMYWYQQKSSQAPKLLFHYYDKDFNNEADTPDNFQSRRPNTSFCFLDIRSPGLGDTAMYLCATAEGSQETQYFGPGTRLLVL.

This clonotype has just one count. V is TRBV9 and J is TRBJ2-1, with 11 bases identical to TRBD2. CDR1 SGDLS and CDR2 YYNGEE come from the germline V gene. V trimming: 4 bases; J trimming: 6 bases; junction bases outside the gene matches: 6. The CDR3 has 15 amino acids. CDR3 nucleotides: TGTGCCAGCAGCTTTACTAGCGGGAGAGGCAATGAGCAGTTCTTC. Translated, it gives CASSFTSGRGNEQFF.

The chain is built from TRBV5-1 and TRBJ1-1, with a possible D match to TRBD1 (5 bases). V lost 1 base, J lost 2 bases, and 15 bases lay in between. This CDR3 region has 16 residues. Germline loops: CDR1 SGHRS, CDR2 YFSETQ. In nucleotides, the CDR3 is TGCGCCAGCAGCTTGTGGGGGGAGCCCACTAACACTGAAGCTTTCTTT. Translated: CASSLWGEPTNTEAFF.

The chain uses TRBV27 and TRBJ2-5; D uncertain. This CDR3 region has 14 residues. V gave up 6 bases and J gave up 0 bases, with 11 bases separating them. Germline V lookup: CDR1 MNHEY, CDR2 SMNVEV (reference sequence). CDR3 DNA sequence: TGTGCCAGCAGAAGCGAAAATTACCAAGAGACCCAGTACTTC. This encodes CASRSENYQETQYF.

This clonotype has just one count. CDR3 in amino acids: CASSLSGTDNSPLHF. The CDR3 nucleotides are TGCGCCAGCAGCTTATCCGGGACGGATAATTCACCCCTCCACTTT. The chain uses TRBV5-1 and TRBJ1-6; TRBD1 is a possible D gene (5 bases). Germline lookup yields CDR1 SGHRS and CDR2 YFSETQ. The CDR3 is made up of 15 amino acids. The V and J ends lost 2 bases and 5 bases respectively, with 11 bases between them.

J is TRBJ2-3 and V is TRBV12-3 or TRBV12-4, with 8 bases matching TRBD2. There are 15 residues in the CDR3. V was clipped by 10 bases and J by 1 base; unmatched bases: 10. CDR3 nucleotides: TGTGCCATTTGGGGAGCGGGAGTTGGCACAGATACGCAGTATTTT. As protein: CAIWGAGVGTDTQYF.

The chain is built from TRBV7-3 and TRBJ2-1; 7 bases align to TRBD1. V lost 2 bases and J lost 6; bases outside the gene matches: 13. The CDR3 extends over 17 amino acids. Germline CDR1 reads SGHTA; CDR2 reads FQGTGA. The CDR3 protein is CASSLGGSAEGANEQFF. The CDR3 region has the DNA TGTGCCAGCAGCTTAGGAGGTAGCGCTGAGGGGGCCAATGAGCAGTTCTTC.

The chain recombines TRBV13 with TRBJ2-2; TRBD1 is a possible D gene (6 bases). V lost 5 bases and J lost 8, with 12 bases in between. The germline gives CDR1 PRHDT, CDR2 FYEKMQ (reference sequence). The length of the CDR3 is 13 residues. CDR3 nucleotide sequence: TGTGCCAGCAGCATCCGAGACAGGGGGGAGCTGTTTTTT. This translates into CASSIRDRGELFF. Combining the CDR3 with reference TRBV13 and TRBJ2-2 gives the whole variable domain AAGVIQSPRHLIKEKRETATLKCYPIPRHDTVYWYQQGPGQDPQFLISFYEKMQSDKGSIPDRFSAQQFSDYHSELNMSSLELGDSALYFCASSIRDRGELFFGEGSRLTVL.

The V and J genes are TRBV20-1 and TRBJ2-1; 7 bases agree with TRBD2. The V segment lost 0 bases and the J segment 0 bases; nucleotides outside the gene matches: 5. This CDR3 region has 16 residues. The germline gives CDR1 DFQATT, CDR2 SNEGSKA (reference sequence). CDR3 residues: CSARDNRGSSYNEQFF. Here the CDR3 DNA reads TGCAGTGCTAGAGATAACCGCGGGAGCTCCTACAATGAGCAGTTCTTC.

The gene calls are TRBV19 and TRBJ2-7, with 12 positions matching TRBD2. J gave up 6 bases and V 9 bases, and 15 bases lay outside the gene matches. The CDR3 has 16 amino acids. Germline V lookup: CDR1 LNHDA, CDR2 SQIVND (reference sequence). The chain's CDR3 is CASKTSGRTLGVEQYF. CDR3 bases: TGTGCCAGCAAGACTAGCGGGAGAACACTTGGCGTCGAGCAGTACTTC.